The clone carrying this T cell receptor beta chain has a single count. The sample originates from a study of blood T cell repertoires in COVID-19. The ends lost 6 bases at V and 5 bases at J; junction bases unmatched: 7. Looked up from germline, CDR1 is SGHTA and CDR2 is FQGTGA. The CDR3 covers 15 residues. In the original processing: From reference gene primer amplification, estimates of nucleated cell counts were derived. The repertoire was sequenced with immunoSEQ multiplex PCR; TCRdb's copy has only in-frame clones and lacks some. V, J and clone size were drawn from that table, and D and trimming were deduced from the DNA. The sample carries under 120,000 clones, 65% to 80% recorded once.

The specimen was peripheral blood. The rearrangement links TRBV7-3 to TRBJ2-5; 12 bases line up with TRBD2. The receptor was derived from a man between 65 and 79 years old with active or convalescent COVID-19. CDR3 in DNA: TGTGCCAGCAGTCCTAGCGGGGGGGCCTATGAGACCCAGTACTTC. Translating gives CASSPSGGAYETQYF.